The entry below gives a single T cell receptor beta chain sequence along with its context. Its antigen is unidentified. Naive CD4+ T cells were purified with Tregs depleted by CD25. Constant-region reverse primers amplified full-length variable regions, followed by semi-nested Nested Universal Primer A PCR. A single record per CDR3 protein comes from TCRdb applying MiXCR to the 5' RACE reads. The profile covers under 60,000 distinct CDR3 sequences, with 25% to 30% appearing a single time and under 2.5% taken by the ten largest. The V end lost 5 bases, the J end lost 7 bases, and 24 bases lay between the germline ends. The CDR3 has 15 amino acids. Germline CDR1 is DFQATT and CDR2 is SNEGSKA (reference sequence). The study's findings and limits: Tumor memory CD4+ T cell TCR gene usage clustered with blood and lymph node memory CD4+ cells and lymph node naive CD4+ cells. Greatest tumor Treg TCR overlap was with tumor naive CD4+ cells.

Sequencing was performed on naive CD4+ T cells sorted from blood. Subset specified: naive CD4+ T cells, CD4+CD45RA+CD25-. The source of this sequence is a female donor with breast cancer. The chain links TRBV20-1 to TRBJ2-7; the D call may be TRBD1 or TRBD2 (5 bases each). The DNA of the CDR3 is TGCAGTGCTGGAGCTACCGGGACCACCTTTGGAGAGCAGTACTTC. Protein sequence: CSAGATGTTFGEQYF.